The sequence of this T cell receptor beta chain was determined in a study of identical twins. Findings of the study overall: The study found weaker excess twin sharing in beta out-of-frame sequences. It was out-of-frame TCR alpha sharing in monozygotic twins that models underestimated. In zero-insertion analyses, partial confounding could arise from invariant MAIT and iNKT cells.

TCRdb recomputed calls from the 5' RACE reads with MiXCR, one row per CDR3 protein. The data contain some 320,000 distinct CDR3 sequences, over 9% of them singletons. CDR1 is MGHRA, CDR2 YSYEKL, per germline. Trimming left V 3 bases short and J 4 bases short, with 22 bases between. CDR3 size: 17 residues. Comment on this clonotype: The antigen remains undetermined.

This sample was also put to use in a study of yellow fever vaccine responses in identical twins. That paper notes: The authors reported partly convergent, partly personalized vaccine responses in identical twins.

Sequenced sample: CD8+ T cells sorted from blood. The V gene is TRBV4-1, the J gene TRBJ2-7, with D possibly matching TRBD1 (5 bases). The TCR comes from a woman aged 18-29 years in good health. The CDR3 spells CASSHRFGPQVRYEQYF. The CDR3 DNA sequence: TGCGCCAGCAGCCACCGCTTTGGGCCACAGGTTAGGTACGAGCAGTACTTC.